The next 9 T cell receptor beta chains were all read from a single sample in a study of CD8+ T cells in alopecia areata. Specified treatment: oral pan-JAK inhibitor, 5-10 mg twice daily. Extracted from the samples, RNA was reverse transcribed into cDNA to serve as the sequencing template. The data were produced by immunoSEQ multiplex PCR, yet TCRdb's version contains in-frame clones alone and is incomplete. The table lists over 200,000 clones, about 64% of them singletons, with roughly 4.2% in the top ten. The starting material was CD4+ T cells sorted from blood, obtained at week 4, from a patient treated with tofacitinib. Receptors originate from a human donor with alopecia areata.

This clone was found once. The rearrangement links TRBV5-1 to TRBJ1-1; the D gene is possibly TRBD1 (5 bases). From germline, CDR1 is SGHRS and CDR2 YFSETQ. The CDR3 has 15 residues. The V end lost 3 bases, the J end lost 1 base, and 13 bases lay between the germline ends. CDR3 nucleotides: TGCGCCAGCAGCTCCCTCGACGGGGGGAACACTGAAGCTTTCTTT. Amino acid sequence: CASSSLDGGNTEAFF.

The genes are TRBV7-2 and TRBJ2-5; D remains ambiguous. Germline assignment: CDR1 SGHTA and CDR2 FQGNSA. V lost 4 bases and J lost 5, with 17 bases in between. This CDR3 has 15 amino acids. The chain's CDR3 is CASSSRFSGYETQYF. In DNA, the CDR3 is TGTGCCAGCAGCTCCCGCTTCTCCGGGTACGAGACCCAGTACTTC.

This clone was seen a few times. V usage is TRBV29-1 and J usage is TRBJ2-3; D may match TRBD1 or TRBD2 (5 bases each). The V gene lost 8 bases and the J gene lost 3 bases, with 21 bases spanning the gap. From germline, CDR1 is SQVTM and CDR2 ANQGSEA. This CDR3 comprises 15 residues. In nucleotides, the CDR3 is TGCAGCTCCATGTCCGAGGGGAGTTGGACAGATACGCAGTATTTT. Translation gives CSSMSEGSWTDTQYF.

This clone was counted once. This chain connects TRBV5-1 to TRBJ2-5, with 8 nucleotides matching TRBD1. J lost 5 bases, V lost 4 bases, and 4 bases had no gene match. The germline V gene encodes CDR1 SGHRS and CDR2 YFSETQ. The CDR3 is 13 residues long. The CDR3 region has the DNA TGCGCCAGCAGCAGGACAGGGTACGAGACCCAGTACTTC. Its protein product is CASSRTGYETQYF.

The chain links TRBV6-5 to TRBJ1-6; D is uncertain. The CDR3 length is 14 residues. From germline, CDR1 is MNHEY and CDR2 SVGAGI. V lost 0 bases to trimming and J lost 4 bases, with 4 bases between them. DNA for the CDR3: TGTGCCAGCAGTTACTCGGGATATAATTCACCCCTCCACTTT. Protein sequence: CASSYSGYNSPLHF.

The chain combines TRBV30 with TRBJ2-2, with TRBD2 matching 7 bases. Trimming took 2 bases from V and 1 from J; bases not matched to a gene: 7. This CDR3 spans 16 amino acids. The V gene's germline CDR1 is GTSNPN and CDR2 SVGIG (reference sequence). In DNA, the CDR3 is TGTGCCTGGAGTCCATTGACTAGCCTGAACACCGGGGAGCTGTTTTTT. Protein sequence: CAWSPLTSLNTGELFF.

The V and J genes are TRBV30 and TRBJ1-2, with D tentatively TRBD1 (5 bases). The germline gives CDR1 GTSNPN, CDR2 SVGIG (reference sequence). This CDR3 has 11 amino acids. V was trimmed by 0 bases and J by 8 bases, leaving 7 bases between them. CDR3 nucleotides: TGTGCCTGGAGTGTACGGACAGGCTACACCTTC. Its translation is CAWSVRTGYTF.

The J gene is TRBJ2-3, the V gene TRBV7-9; D is perhaps TRBD1 or TRBD2 (5 bases each). From germline, CDR1 is SEHNR and CDR2 FQNEAQ (reference sequence). This CDR3 is built from 14 residues. Trimming removed 5 bases at V and 0 bases at J, with 9 bases between. In DNA form, the CDR3 reads TGTGCCAGCAGCCTGGGACGGAGCACAGATACGCAGTATTTT. This codes for CASSLGRSTDTQYF.

The gene calls are TRBV6-5 and TRBJ2-1, with D uncertain. The CDR3 consists of 13 residues. Germline loops: CDR1 MNHEY, CDR2 SVGAGI. V was cut by 8 bases and J by 0 bases, with 8 bases left in between. The CDR3 loop reads CASALSSYNEQFF. The CDR3 DNA is TGTGCCAGCGCACTGAGCTCCTACAATGAGCAGTTCTTC.